A single sample gave rise to the 32 T cell receptor beta chains below, sequenced in a study of cytomegalovirus exposure and HLA in healthy donors. The study ran its PCR with 60 Vbeta and 13 Jbeta primers. Some clones are missing from TCRdb's copy, which holds only in-frame ones; the method was immunoSEQ multiplex PCR. Found here are approximately 120,000 clones; the top ten clones hold 2.5% to 3%. The material sequenced was PBMCs. The receptors originated from a man between 25 and 39 years old in good health and CMV-seronegative.

The rearrangement links TRBV28 to TRBJ2-5, with D tentatively TRBD2 (6 bases). There are 17 residues in the CDR3. The V and J ends lost 6 bases and 3 bases respectively, with 23 bases between them. CDR1 and CDR2 (germline): MDHEN, SYDVKM. CDR3: CASSTTRPLAVKETQYF. The CDR3 nucleotides read TGTGCCAGCAGCACTACCCGACCTTTAGCGGTAAAAGAGACCCAGTACTTC.

This sequence joins TRBV19 and TRBJ1-3; the D is unclear. Trimming took off 5 bases at V and 0 bases at J, with 14 bases between the two ends. Germline CDR1 and CDR2: LNHDA and SQIVND (reference sequence). The CDR3 is 16 amino acids. CDR3 loop: CASSPDWESSGNTIYF. In DNA, the CDR3 is TGTGCCAGTAGTCCAGACTGGGAGAGCTCTGGAAACACCATATATTTT.

The V call is TRBV19, the J call TRBJ2-7; 7 bases fit TRBD2. CDR1 is LNHDA and CDR2 is SQIVND in the germline V gene (reference sequence). The CDR3 has 14 residues. Unmatched junction bases numbered 5, after V lost 6 bases and J lost 0 bases. CDR3 DNA: TGTGCCAGTAGGCCGGGGGGACCCTCCTACGAGCAGTACTTC. Its translation: CASRPGGPSYEQYF.

Comment on this clone: One end of the junction is discordant with germline, which a read error may explain. The chain carries TRBV5-1 and TRBJ2-7; 13 positions match TRBD2. Germline V gene sequence: CDR1 SGHRS, CDR2 YFSETQ. The CDR3 is 15 residues long. The DNA of the CDR3 is TGCGCCAGCAACTTGGGGACTAGCGGGACCTACGAGCAGTACTTC. Its translation is CASNLGTSGTYEQYF.

The rearrangement uses TRBV7-9 and TRBJ2-7, with 13 bases that match TRBD2. The CDR3 spans 15 residues. J gave up 6 bases and V 6 bases, and 8 bases lay outside the gene matches. Germline V gene lookup returns CDR1 SEHNR and CDR2 FQNEAQ (reference sequence). The CDR3 DNA is TGTGCCAGCAGAGATGGACTAGCGGGAGTAGCCGAGCAGTACTTC. Translated: CASRDGLAGVAEQYF.

The CDR3 DNA sequence: TGTGCCAGCAGCTTGGACAGGGGTCGTCACTACGAGCAGTACTTC. This sequence encodes CASSLDRGRHYEQYF. The V gene is TRBV7-2, the J gene TRBJ2-7; 9 bases map to TRBD1. In germline, CDR1 is SGHTA, CDR2 FQGNSA. Trimming removed 3 bases from V and 3 bases from J; junction bases left unmatched: 6. The CDR3 spans 15 residues.

This chain joins TRBV27 and TRBJ1-5; possible D gene TRBD1, 6 bases. CDR3 length equals 14 residues. Trimming left V 3 bases short and J 5 bases short, with 11 bases between. Germline V gene sequence: CDR1 MNHEY, CDR2 SMNVEV (reference sequence). CDR3 DNA sequence: TGTGCCAGCAGTTTTACCAGGGGCCATCAGCCCCAGCATTTT. Its translation: CASSFTRGHQPQHF.

The chain recombines TRBV29-1 with TRBJ2-1; 8 bases are shared with TRBD1. V lost 3 bases to trimming and J lost 4 bases; unmatched junction nucleotides: 2. The CDR3 spans 13 residues. Germline V lookup: CDR1 SQVTM, CDR2 ANQGSEA. The CDR3 nucleotides read TGCAGCGTTGATGGGACAGGATACAATGAGCAGTTCTTC. Translating gives CSVDGTGYNEQFF.

J is TRBJ1-3 and V is TRBV7-9; D remains unclear. Germline V gene lookup returns CDR1 SEHNR and CDR2 FQNEAQ (reference sequence). V was cut by 5 bases and J by 0 bases, with 11 bases left in between. CDR3 length: 15 amino acids. The DNA of the CDR3 is TGTGCCAGCAGCCAACCGGGGAACTCTGGAAACACCATATATTTT. Protein product: CASSQPGNSGNTIYF. Full variable domain (rest looked up from reference TRBV7-9 and TRBJ1-3): DTGVSQNPRHKITKRGQNVTFRCDPISEHNRLYWYRQTLGQGPEFLTYFQNEAQLEKSRLLSDRFSAERPKGSFSTLEIQRTEQGDSAMYLCASSQPGNSGNTIYFGEGSWLTVV.

Concerning this clone: This sample also contains other DNA sequences that code for the same CDR3. The chain employs TRBV27 and TRBJ1-1; D gene uncertain. The V end lost 2 bases, the J end lost 1 base, and 5 bases lay between the germline ends. This CDR3 spans 13 amino acids. Looked up from germline, CDR1 is MNHEY and CDR2 is SMNVEV (reference sequence). The CDR3 spells CASSLGQNTEAFF. CDR3 bases: TGTGCCAGCAGTTTAGGGCAGAACACTGAAGCTTTCTTT.

The chain carries TRBV27 and TRBJ1-1, with D perhaps matching TRBD1 (6 bases). The CDR3 has 15 amino acids. The V and J ends lost 4 bases and 0 bases respectively, with 12 bases between them. Germline V gives CDR1 MNHEY, CDR2 SMNVEV (reference sequence). The DNA of the CDR3 is TGTGCCAGCAGTTGGGGGACACCACTGAACACTGAAGCTTTCTTT. It specifies CASSWGTPLNTEAFF.

The gene calls are TRBV7-6 and TRBJ1-5; D is ambiguous. CDR3 size: 13 residues. The germline gives CDR1 SGHVS, CDR2 FNYEAQ. Between the trimmed V and J ends, which lost 5 bases and 7 bases, there was a span of 12 bases. CDR3 loop: CASSPSTGQPQHF. The CDR3 nucleotides are TGTGCCAGCAGCCCCTCGACCGGGCAGCCCCAGCATTTT.

The V gene is TRBV28, the J gene TRBJ2-3; 11 bases match TRBD2. The CDR3 runs to 19 residues. The J segment lost 0 bases and the V segment lost 2 bases, leaving 10 bases of the junction unmatched. From germline, CDR1 is MDHEN and CDR2 SYDVKM. CDR3 bases: TGTGCCAGCAGTTTAGCCCCTTACGGGACTAGCGGTAGCACAGATACGCAGTATTTT. Residues: CASSLAPYGTSGSTDTQYF.

This sequence joins TRBV14 and TRBJ2-7; maybe TRBD1 (5 bases). The CDR3 spans 14 residues. With 1 base removed from V and 2 bases from J, the gap between germline ends came to 9 bases. Germline V CDR1 and CDR2: SGHDN, FVKESK. DNA for the CDR3: TGTGCCAGCAGCCAAGCGCAGGGTCCCTACGAGCAGTACTTC. Residues: CASSQAQGPYEQYF.

This chain links TRBV10-1 with TRBJ2-1; 7 positions agree with TRBD1. Germline V gene sequence: CDR1 WNHNN, CDR2 SYGVQD (reference sequence). V lost 2 bases to trimming and J lost 4 bases; unmatched junction nucleotides: 8. This CDR3 is built from 16 residues. CDR3 bases: TGCGCCAGCAGTGAGGCTAGTTGGACAGGTTACAATGAGCAGTTCTTC. Protein product: CASSEASWTGYNEQFF.

V is TRBV29-1 and J is TRBJ2-1, with a possible D match to TRBD2 (6 bases). V was trimmed by 6 bases and J by 1 base, leaving 13 bases between them. This CDR3 comprises 14 residues. From germline, CDR1 is SQVTM and CDR2 ANQGSEA. CDR3 sequence: CSVSGLSSYNEQFF. The CDR3 DNA reads as TGCAGCGTATCGGGACTGTCTTCCTACAATGAGCAGTTCTTC.

The V call is TRBV29-1, the J call TRBJ2-7; 11 positions agree with TRBD2. From germline, CDR1 is SQVTM and CDR2 ANQGSEA. After removal of 6 bases from V and 4 bases from J, the junction contained 5 bases not matched to a gene. The CDR3 runs 13 residues. CDR3 region: CSVNLAGGYEQYF. The CDR3 bases are TGCAGCGTGAATTTAGCGGGAGGGTACGAGCAGTACTTC.

The V and J genes are TRBV6-5 and TRBJ2-1; tentatively, D is TRBD1 (5 bases). V was cut by 2 bases and J by 7 bases, with 12 bases left in between. The CDR3 contains 14 residues. CDR1 is MNHEY, CDR2 SVGAGI, per germline. CDR3 DNA: TGTGCCAGCAGTTACCTCCTCAGGGCTAATGAGCAGTTCTTC. Protein product: CASSYLLRANEQFF.

The rearrangement uses TRBV30 and TRBJ2-7, with 7 bases lining up with TRBD1. V gave up 0 bases and J gave up 3 bases; unmatched junction bases: 5. Germline V gene lookup returns CDR1 GTSNPN and CDR2 SVGIG (reference sequence). The CDR3 has 14 residues. CDR3 sequence (DNA): TGTGCCTGGAGTGTACCGGGACAGTTCTACGAGCAGTACTTC. It specifies CAWSVPGQFYEQYF.

The chain combines TRBV18 with TRBJ2-1; TRBD1 matches 8 bases. CDR3 length: 17 amino acids. J gave up 7 bases and V 3 bases, and 14 bases lay outside the gene matches. CDR1 is KGHSH, CDR2 LQKENI, per germline. CDR3 sequence (DNA): TGTGCCAGCTCACCCGAACGGAGGACAGGGATCCGAAATGAGCAGTTCTTC. Translating it yields CASSPERRTGIRNEQFF.

DNA for the CDR3: TGTGCCAGCAGTTTTGGAGGGATCCGAGATACGCAGTATTTT. It specifies CASSFGGIRDTQYF. The rearrangement joins TRBV28 to TRBJ2-3; D is possibly TRBD2 (6 bases). Germline-derived CDR1 and CDR2 are MDHEN and SYDVKM. CDR3 length equals 14 residues. With 3 bases removed from V and 5 bases from J, the gap between germline ends came to 12 bases.

This sequence joins TRBV5-8 and TRBJ1-5; possibly TRBD1 for D (5 bases). Trimming pared 0 bases from V and 8 bases from J, leaving 12 bases between. Germline CDR1 reads SGHTS; CDR2 reads YDEGEE. The CDR3 runs to 14 residues. CDR3 nucleotide sequence: TGTGCCAGCAGCTTGGGCAGGGCCGGAGAGCCCCAGCATTTT. It encodes CASSLGRAGEPQHF.

The J gene is TRBJ1-1, the V gene TRBV27; D possibly corresponds to TRBD1 (5 bases). The CDR3 length is 13 residues. V was cut by 3 bases and J by 6 bases, with 11 bases left in between. Germline CDR1 reads MNHEY; CDR2 reads SMNVEV (reference sequence). CDR3 nucleotide sequence: TGTGCCAGCAGTTTCCAGGGCAGCGCTGAAGCTTTCTTT. This gives the protein CASSFQGSAEAFF.

The chain employs TRBV7-9 and TRBJ2-7; TRBD1 might be the D (6 bases). This CDR3 comprises 14 residues. Trimming removed 4 bases at V and 2 bases at J, with 12 bases between. Germline-derived CDR1 and CDR2 are SEHNR and FQNEAQ (reference sequence). CDR3 nucleotide sequence: TGTGCCAGCAGCTCGTTGACAGGAACCTACGAGCAGTACTTC. Amino acid sequence: CASSSLTGTYEQYF.

The chain links TRBV28 to TRBJ1-1, with TRBD1 matching 7 bases. This CDR3 region has 14 residues. The germline CDR1 and CDR2 sequences are MDHEN and SYDVKM. Germline trimming cut 6 bases from V and 5 bases from J; bases unmatched to any gene: 9. The CDR3 coding sequence is TGTGCCAGCAGGGCTACAGGGGAGTGGACTGAAGCTTTCTTT. Its protein is CASRATGEWTEAFF.

V gene TRBV27 combines with J gene TRBJ2-1; TRBD2 might be the D (5 bases). V was clipped by 4 bases and J by 0 bases, with 13 bases between them. CDR3 length: 16 amino acids. Germline V gives CDR1 MNHEY, CDR2 SMNVEV (reference sequence). CDR3 residues: CASSYEAADSYNEQFF. The CDR3 nucleotides read TGTGCCAGCAGTTACGAAGCGGCCGACTCCTACAATGAGCAGTTCTTC.

The chain links TRBV27 to TRBJ2-7, with TRBD2 identical over 11 bases. Trimming at V came to 5 bases and at J to 1 base, leaving 7 bases not matched to a gene. Per germline, CDR1 MNHEY and CDR2 SMNVEV (reference sequence). The CDR3 is made up of 16 amino acids. The CDR3 region has the DNA TGTGCCAGCAGTCCAAGGACTAGCGGGTTATCCTACGAGCAGTACTTC. This codes for CASSPRTSGLSYEQYF.

This sequence joins TRBV28 and TRBJ2-7; 7 bases align to TRBD1. The CDR3 extends over 16 amino acids. The trim removed 4 bases at V and 3 bases at J, leaving 12 bases unmatched. Germline-derived CDR1 and CDR2 are MDHEN and SYDVKM. The CDR3 coding sequence is TGTGCCAGCAGTTGGAGGACAGGTGCTATTAACTACGAGCAGTACTTC. Protein: CASSWRTGAINYEQYF.

The chain combines TRBV14 with TRBJ2-1; 7 bases agree with TRBD1. V shed 0 bases and J 2 bases; nucleotides not matched to a gene: 1. CDR3 length: 15 amino acids. Germline loops: CDR1 SGHDN, CDR2 FVKESK. In DNA, the CDR3 is TGTGCCAGCAGCCAAGAACAGGGGACCTACAATGAGCAGTTCTTC. Encoded protein: CASSQEQGTYNEQFF.

CDR3 protein: CASSLPGLANEQFF. Written as DNA, the CDR3 is TGTGCCAGCAGCTTACCGGGACTAGCCAATGAGCAGTTCTTC. The V call is TRBV5-6, the J call TRBJ2-1, with 9 positions matching TRBD2. The CDR3 totals 14 residues. Germline values: CDR1 SGHDT, CDR2 YYEEEE. Trimming removed 2 bases from V and 6 bases from J; junction bases left unmatched: 3.

This chain joins TRBV27 and TRBJ1-2; possibly TRBD1 for D (6 bases). Germline values: CDR1 MNHEY, CDR2 SMNVEV (reference sequence). The CDR3 runs to 15 residues. Trimming took off 0 bases at V and 5 bases at J, with 13 bases between the two ends. CDR3 coding DNA: TGTGCCAGCAGTTTATCGAGAAAGGGGGGGTATGGCTACACCTTC. Amino acid sequence: CASSLSRKGGYGYTF.

The V call is TRBV6-5, the J call TRBJ2-7; 9 positions match TRBD1. The CDR3 contains 14 residues. J lost 5 bases, V lost 7 bases, and 9 bases had no gene match. The V gene's germline CDR1 is MNHEY and CDR2 SVGAGI. The CDR3 loop is CASIPGTGRNEQYF. The CDR3 DNA follows: TGTGCCAGCATCCCCGGGACAGGGCGTAACGAGCAGTACTTC.